These 15 T cell receptor beta chains originate from one sample sequenced in a study of blood T cell repertoires in COVID-19. TCRdb's copy holds only in-frame clones and misses some; the assay was immunoSEQ multiplex PCR. The sample lists roughly 160,000 clones; around 87% were seen once. Sequencing input: peripheral blood. The receptors were sampled from a man aged 60-69 years with COVID-19, enrolled during active disease.

The chain employs TRBV24-1 and TRBJ2-2; 8 bases align to TRBD2. This CDR3 has 19 amino acids. V was pared by 1 base and J by 0 bases, with 9 bases of the junction left unmatched. CDR1 is KGHDR and CDR2 is SFDVKD in the germline V gene. The CDR3 reads CATSDFAGGQTANTGELFF. CDR3 DNA: TGTGCCACCAGTGATTTTGCGGGGGGCCAAACCGCGAACACCGGGGAGCTGTTTTTT.

The chain couples TRBV27 to TRBJ2-3, with 10 bases fitting TRBD1. Germline CDR1 MNHEY, CDR2 SMNVEV (reference sequence). The CDR3 spans 15 residues. Trimming removed 4 bases from V and 4 bases from J; junction bases left unmatched: 5. The CDR3 DNA follows: TGTGCCAGCAGTTCATGGGGACAGGGGCCAGATACGCAGTATTTT. Its protein is CASSSWGQGPDTQYF.

This rearrangement joins TRBV6-5 to TRBJ1-2; 9 bases fit TRBD1. CDR3 length: 14 amino acids. With 4 bases clipped from V and 7 bases from J, the junction kept 7 bases outside the gene matches. Germline lookup yields CDR1 MNHEY and CDR2 SVGAGI. The CDR3 DNA reads as TGTGCCAGCAGTTGGACAGGGGTAGAGGTTGGCTACACCTTC. Translated, it gives CASSWTGVEVGYTF.

V is TRBV7-2 and J is TRBJ1-1; 10 bases are shared with TRBD1. The germline CDR1 and CDR2 sequences are SGHTA and FQGNSA. Trimming at V came to 2 bases and at J to 6 bases, leaving 12 bases not matched to a gene. The CDR3 consists of 17 residues. The CDR3 nucleotides read TGTGCCAGCAGCTTACTGGCTCGCGGACAGGGGGGCGCTGAAGCTTTCTTT. It is translated as CASSLLARGQGGAEAFF.

The chain joins TRBV5-8 to TRBJ2-6, with 7 bases aligning to TRBD2. From germline, CDR1 is SGHTS and CDR2 YDEGEE. J lost 1 base, V lost 1 base, and 2 bases had no gene match. The CDR3 covers 16 residues. The CDR3 spells CASSLWEGSGANVLTF. The CDR3 DNA reads as TGTGCCAGCAGCTTGTGGGAGGGGTCTGGGGCCAACGTCCTGACTTTC.

V gene TRBV28 combines with J gene TRBJ1-6; D may be TRBD1 (6 bases). The CDR3 is made up of 14 amino acids. With 3 bases removed from V and 13 bases from J, the gap between germline ends came to 16 bases. In germline, CDR1 is MDHEN, CDR2 SYDVKM. The CDR3 DNA sequence: TGTGCCAGCAGTTTTACGGGACAAGCTTTTCCCCTCCACTTT. It codes for CASSFTGQAFPLHF.

The chain combines TRBV7-2 with TRBJ2-3; possible D gene TRBD1, 6 bases. The CDR3 has 15 residues. Trimming stripped 4 bases from V and 1 base from J, with 12 bases between. The germline gives CDR1 SGHTA, CDR2 FQGNSA. The chain's CDR3 is CASSSRGEGTDTQYF. The CDR3 nucleotides are TGTGCCAGCAGCTCCAGGGGCGAGGGCACAGATACGCAGTATTTT.

The rearrangement links TRBV19 to TRBJ1-3; D is ambiguous. Germline CDR1 LNHDA, CDR2 SQIVND (reference sequence). The CDR3 is made up of 15 amino acids. V gave up 5 bases and J gave up 0 bases, with 11 bases separating them. Written as DNA, the CDR3 is TGTGCCAGTAGTGCGGGAGTTAGCTCTGGAAACACCATATATTTT. Its protein product is CASSAGVSSGNTIYF.

The V gene is TRBV27, the J gene TRBJ2-3; possible D gene TRBD2, 5 bases. The CDR3 runs 15 residues. Trimming left V 0 bases short and J 3 bases short, with 10 bases between. CDR1 is MNHEY and CDR2 is SMNVEV in the germline V gene (reference sequence). CDR3 sequence: CASSLSGVETDTQYF. DNA for the CDR3: TGTGCCAGCAGTTTATCCGGGGTAGAAACAGATACGCAGTATTTT.

The chain joins TRBV19 to TRBJ2-2, with 8 bases matching TRBD2. The CDR3 sequence is 17 residues long. Germline CDR1 and CDR2: LNHDA and SQIVND (reference sequence). With 3 bases clipped from V and 4 bases from J, the junction kept 10 bases outside the gene matches. CDR3 nucleotides: TGTGCCAGTAGTATGCCCTATATAGCGGGAATCACCGGGGAGCTGTTTTTT. This translates into CASSMPYIAGITGELFF.

Only one count was recorded for this clone. The sample contains more than one DNA sequence encoding this CDR3. V gene TRBV3-1 (or the pseudogene TRBV3-2) combines with J gene TRBJ2-7; D is undetermined. V was clipped by 1 base and J by 4 bases, with 8 bases between them. The CDR3 loop spans 13 amino acids. The germline gives CDR1 LGHDT, CDR2 YNNKEL (reference sequence). In nucleotides, the CDR3 is TGTGCCAGCAGCCAAGGAGGAATATACGAGCAGTACTTC. Translating gives CASSQGGIYEQYF.

CDR3 sequence reads: CASSQAPQGPYEQYF. CDR3 DNA: TGCGCCAGCAGCCAAGCTCCACAGGGACCCTACGAGCAGTACTTC. This chain joins TRBV4-1 and TRBJ2-7; a possible D gene is TRBD1 (6 bases). The CDR3 has 15 residues. Germline V gene lookup returns CDR1 MGHRA and CDR2 YSYEKL. V dropped 1 base and J dropped 2 bases, with 12 bases sitting between them.

The chain has TRBV12-3 or TRBV12-4 and TRBJ1-2; D is unclear. V was pared by 5 bases and J by 5 bases, with 9 bases between. The CDR3 loop spans 12 amino acids. CDR3: CASSPWAYGYTF. The CDR3 coding sequence is TGTGCCAGCAGTCCTTGGGCTTATGGCTACACCTTC.

This chain joins TRBV6-1 and TRBJ1-6; D is ambiguous. The V gene's germline CDR1 is MNHNS and CDR2 SASEGT. This CDR3 is built from 14 residues. V lost 0 bases, J lost 4 bases, and 4 bases lay in between. CDR3 nucleotides: TGTGCCAGCAGTGAAGCCCGGTATAATTCACCCCTCCACTTT. It encodes CASSEARYNSPLHF.

The chain joins TRBV9 to TRBJ1-1; D is unclear. Deletions cut 0 bases from V and 1 base from J, with 10 bases between. CDR1 is SGDLS and CDR2 is YYNGEE in the germline V gene. This CDR3 spans 15 amino acids. This CDR3 is CASSVEARGNTEAFF. The CDR3 DNA is TGTGCCAGCAGCGTAGAGGCCAGAGGGAACACTGAAGCTTTCTTT.